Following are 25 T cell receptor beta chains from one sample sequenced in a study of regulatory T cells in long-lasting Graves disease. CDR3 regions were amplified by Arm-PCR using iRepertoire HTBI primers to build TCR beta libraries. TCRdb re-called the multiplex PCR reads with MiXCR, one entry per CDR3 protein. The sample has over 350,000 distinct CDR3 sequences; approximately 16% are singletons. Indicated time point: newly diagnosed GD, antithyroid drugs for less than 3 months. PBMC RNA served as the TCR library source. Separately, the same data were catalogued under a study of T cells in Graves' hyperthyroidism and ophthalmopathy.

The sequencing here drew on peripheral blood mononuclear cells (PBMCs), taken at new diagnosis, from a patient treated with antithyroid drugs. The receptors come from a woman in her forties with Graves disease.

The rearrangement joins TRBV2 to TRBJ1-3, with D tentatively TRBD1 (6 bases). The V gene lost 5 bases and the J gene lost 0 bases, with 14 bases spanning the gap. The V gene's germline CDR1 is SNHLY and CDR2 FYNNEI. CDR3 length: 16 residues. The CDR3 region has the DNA TGTGCCAGCAGTCCCTTGGGGGGCGCCTCTGGAAACACCATATATTTT. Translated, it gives CASSPLGGASGNTIYF. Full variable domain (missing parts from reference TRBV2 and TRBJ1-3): EPEVTQTPSHQVTQMGQEVILRCVPISNHLYFYWYRQILGQKVEFLVSFYNNEISEKSEIFDDQFSVERPDGSNFTLKIRSTKLEDSAMYFCASSPLGGASGNTIYFGEGSWLTVV.

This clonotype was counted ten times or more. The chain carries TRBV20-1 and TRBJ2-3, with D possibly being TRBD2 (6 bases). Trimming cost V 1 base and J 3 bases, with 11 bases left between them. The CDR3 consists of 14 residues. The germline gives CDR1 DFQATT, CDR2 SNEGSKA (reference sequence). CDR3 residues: CSARVVAETDTQYF. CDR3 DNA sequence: TGCAGTGCTAGAGTTGTAGCGGAGACAGATACGCAGTATTTT.

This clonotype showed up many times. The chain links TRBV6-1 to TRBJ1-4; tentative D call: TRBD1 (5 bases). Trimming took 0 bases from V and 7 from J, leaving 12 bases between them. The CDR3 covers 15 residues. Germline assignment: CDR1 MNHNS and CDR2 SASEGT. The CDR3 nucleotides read TGTGCCAGCAGTGAAGCCGGGGGTTGGGGTGAAAAACTGTTTTTT. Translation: CASSEAGGWGEKLFF.

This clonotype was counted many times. The CDR3: CSAREVAGGATPNSPLHF. CDR3 nucleotides: TGCAGTGCTAGAGAAGTCGCGGGGGGGGCGACTCCTAATTCACCCCTCCACTTT. The rearrangement links TRBV20-1 to TRBJ1-6; D might be TRBD1 (6 bases). The germline gives CDR1 DFQATT, CDR2 SNEGSKA (reference sequence). The CDR3 contains 18 residues. V was cut by 0 bases and J by 6 bases, with 21 bases left in between.

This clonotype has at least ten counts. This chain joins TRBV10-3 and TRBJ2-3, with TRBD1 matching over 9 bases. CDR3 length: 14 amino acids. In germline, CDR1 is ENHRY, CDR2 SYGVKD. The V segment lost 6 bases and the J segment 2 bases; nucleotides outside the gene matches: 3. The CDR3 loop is CAIRDRGPTDTQYF. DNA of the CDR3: TGTGCCATCAGGGACAGGGGCCCCACAGATACGCAGTATTTT.

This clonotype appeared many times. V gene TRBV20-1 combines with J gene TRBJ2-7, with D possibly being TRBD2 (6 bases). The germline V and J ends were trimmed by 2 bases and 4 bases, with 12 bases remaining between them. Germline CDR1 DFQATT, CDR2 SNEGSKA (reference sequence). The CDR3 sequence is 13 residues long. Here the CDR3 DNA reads TGCAGTGCTAGACCGACGACTAGGTACGAGCAGTACTTC. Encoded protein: CSARPTTRYEQYF.

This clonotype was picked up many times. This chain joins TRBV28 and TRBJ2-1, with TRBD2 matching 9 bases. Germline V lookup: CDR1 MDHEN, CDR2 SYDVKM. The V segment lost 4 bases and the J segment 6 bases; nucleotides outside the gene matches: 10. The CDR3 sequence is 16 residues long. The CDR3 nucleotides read TGTGCCAGCAGTTACATTAGCGGGAGTGGCCCCAATGAGCAGTTCTTC. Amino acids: CASSYISGSGPNEQFF.

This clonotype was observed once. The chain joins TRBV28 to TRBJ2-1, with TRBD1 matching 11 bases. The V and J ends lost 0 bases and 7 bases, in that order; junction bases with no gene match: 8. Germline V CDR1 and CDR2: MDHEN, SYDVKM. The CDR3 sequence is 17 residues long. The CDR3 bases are TGTGCCAGCAGTTTATGGACCGGGACAGGGGGTGTTAATGAGCAGTTCTTC. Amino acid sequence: CASSLWTGTGGVNEQFF. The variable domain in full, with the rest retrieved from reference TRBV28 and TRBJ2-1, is DVKVTQSSRYLVKRTGEKVFLECVQDMDHENMFWYRQDPGLGLRLIYFSYDVKMKEKGDIPEGYSVSREKKERFSLILESASTNQTSMYLCASSLWTGTGGVNEQFFGPGTRLTVL.

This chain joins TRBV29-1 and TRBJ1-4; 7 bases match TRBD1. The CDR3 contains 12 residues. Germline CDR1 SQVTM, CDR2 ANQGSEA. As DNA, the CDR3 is TGCAGGAGGGTGACAGGGCCGTGGAAACTGTTTTTT. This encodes CRRVTGPWKLFF.

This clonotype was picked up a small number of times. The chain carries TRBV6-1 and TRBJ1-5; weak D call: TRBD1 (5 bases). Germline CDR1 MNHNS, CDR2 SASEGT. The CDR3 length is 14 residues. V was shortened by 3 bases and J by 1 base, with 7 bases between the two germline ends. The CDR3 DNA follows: TGTGCCAGCAGTGACGGGGGGAGCAATCAGCCCCAGCATTTT. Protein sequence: CASSDGGSNQPQHF.

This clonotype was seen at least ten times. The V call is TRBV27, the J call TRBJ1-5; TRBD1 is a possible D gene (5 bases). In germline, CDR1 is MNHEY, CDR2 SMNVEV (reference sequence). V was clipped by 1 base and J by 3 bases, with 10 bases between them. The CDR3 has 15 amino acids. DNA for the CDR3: TGTGCCAGCAGTTTATATGGGGGGGACAATCAGCCCCAGCATTTT. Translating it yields CASSLYGGDNQPQHF.

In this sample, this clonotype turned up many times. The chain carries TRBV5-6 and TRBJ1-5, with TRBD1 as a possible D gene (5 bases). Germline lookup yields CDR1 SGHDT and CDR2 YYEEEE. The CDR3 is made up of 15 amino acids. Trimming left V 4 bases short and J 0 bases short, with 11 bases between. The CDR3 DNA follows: TGTGCCAGCAGCCTTTACAGGTATAGCAATCAGCCCCAGCATTTT. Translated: CASSLYRYSNQPQHF.

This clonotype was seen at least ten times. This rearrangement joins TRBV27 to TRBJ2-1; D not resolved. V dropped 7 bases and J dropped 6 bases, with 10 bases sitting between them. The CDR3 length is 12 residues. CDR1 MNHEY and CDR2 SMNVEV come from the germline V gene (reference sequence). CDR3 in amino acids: CASINPSNEQFF. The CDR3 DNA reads TGTGCCAGCATTAACCCGAGCAATGAGCAGTTCTTC.

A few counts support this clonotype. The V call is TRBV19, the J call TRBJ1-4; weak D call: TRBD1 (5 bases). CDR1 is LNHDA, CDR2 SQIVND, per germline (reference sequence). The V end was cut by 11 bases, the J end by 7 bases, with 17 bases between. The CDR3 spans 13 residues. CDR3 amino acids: CAGGEFGSEKLFF. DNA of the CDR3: TGTGCCGGGGGAGAGTTTGGAAGTGAAAAACTGTTTTTT.

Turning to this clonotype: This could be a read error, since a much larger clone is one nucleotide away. As DNA, the CDR3 is TGTGCCACCGGCTTCCTGTCGGGTGAAAAACTGTTTTTT. Protein: CATGFLSGEKLFF. The V gene is TRBV15, the J gene TRBJ1-4; D unclear. Germline CDR1 and CDR2: LNHNV and YYDKDF (reference sequence). CDR3 length: 13 residues. Trimming removed 8 bases from V and 7 bases from J, with 14 bases in between.

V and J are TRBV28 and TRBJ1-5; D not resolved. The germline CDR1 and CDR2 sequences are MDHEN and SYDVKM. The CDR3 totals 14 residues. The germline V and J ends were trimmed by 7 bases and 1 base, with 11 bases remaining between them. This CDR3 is CASKFLGSNQPQHF. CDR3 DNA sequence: TGTGCCAGCAAATTCTTGGGAAGCAATCAGCCCCAGCATTTT.

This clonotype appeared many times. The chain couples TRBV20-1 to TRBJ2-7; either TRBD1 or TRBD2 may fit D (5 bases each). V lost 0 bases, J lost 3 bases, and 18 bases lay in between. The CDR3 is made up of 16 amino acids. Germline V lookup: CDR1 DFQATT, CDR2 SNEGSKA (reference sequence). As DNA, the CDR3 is TGCAGTGCTAGAGATGGCGTGGGGCCGGGGTTCTACGAGCAGTACTTC. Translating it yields CSARDGVGPGFYEQYF.

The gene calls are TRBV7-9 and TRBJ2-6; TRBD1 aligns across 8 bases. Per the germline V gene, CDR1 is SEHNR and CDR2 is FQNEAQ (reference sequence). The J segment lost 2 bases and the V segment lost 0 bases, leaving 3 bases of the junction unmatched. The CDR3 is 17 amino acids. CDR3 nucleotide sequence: TGTGCCAGCAGCTTAGCCAGGGGGCTTACTGGGGCCAACGTCCTGACTTTC. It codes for CASSLARGLTGANVLTF.

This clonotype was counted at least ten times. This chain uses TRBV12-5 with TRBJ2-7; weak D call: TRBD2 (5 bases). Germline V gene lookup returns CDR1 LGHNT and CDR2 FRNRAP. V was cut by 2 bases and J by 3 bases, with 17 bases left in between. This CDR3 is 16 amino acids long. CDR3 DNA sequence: TGTGCTAGTGGTTTGAGAACACCTAACGCGGGCTACGAGCAGTACTTC. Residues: CASGLRTPNAGYEQYF.

The DNA for the CDR3 is TGTGCCAGCAGTTTGGGACTAGCGGGAATAGAGACCCAGTACTTC. It codes for CASSLGLAGIETQYF. The J gene is TRBJ2-5, the V gene TRBV6-2 or TRBV6-3; 13 bases fit TRBD2. After removal of 4 bases from V and 4 bases from J, the junction contained 3 bases not matched to a gene. Germline V gene lookup returns CDR1 MNHEY and CDR2 SVGEGT. The CDR3 is 15 residues long.

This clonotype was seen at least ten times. The chain's CDR3 is CATRSRGAMADTQYF. CDR3 nucleotide sequence: TGTGCCACACGCTCCCGGGGAGCGATGGCAGATACGCAGTATTTT. The gene calls are TRBV28 and TRBJ2-3; perhaps TRBD2 as D (5 bases). The germline V and J ends were trimmed by 10 bases and 4 bases, with 21 bases remaining between them. CDR3 length: 15 residues. Germline V lookup: CDR1 MDHEN, CDR2 SYDVKM.

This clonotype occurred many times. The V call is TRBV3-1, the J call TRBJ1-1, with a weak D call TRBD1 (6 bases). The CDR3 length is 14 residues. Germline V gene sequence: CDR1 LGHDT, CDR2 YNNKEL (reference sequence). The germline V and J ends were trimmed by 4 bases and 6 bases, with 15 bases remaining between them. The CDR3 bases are TGTGCCAGCAGCCCTAGATCAGGGGTCGCTGAAGCTTTCTTT. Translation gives CASSPRSGVAEAFF.

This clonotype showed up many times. The CDR3 sequence is CSARDTLSAAYEQYF. The CDR3 bases are TGCAGTGCTAGAGATACTCTCAGCGCTGCCTACGAGCAGTACTTC. The rearrangement joins TRBV20-1 to TRBJ2-7, with no clear D. CDR1 is DFQATT and CDR2 is SNEGSKA in the germline V gene (reference sequence). CDR3 length equals 15 residues. V was pared by 0 bases and J by 2 bases, with 14 bases between.

The CDR3 region is CASLHRFEQFF. Written as DNA, the CDR3 is TGTGCCAGCCTTCACCGTTTCGAGCAGTTCTTC. The V and J genes are TRBV5-5 and TRBJ2-1; unclear D gene. CDR1 and CDR2 from the germline V gene are SGHKS and YYEKEE (reference sequence). The CDR3 is 11 amino acids. With 7 bases removed from V and 10 bases from J, the gap between germline ends came to 12 bases.

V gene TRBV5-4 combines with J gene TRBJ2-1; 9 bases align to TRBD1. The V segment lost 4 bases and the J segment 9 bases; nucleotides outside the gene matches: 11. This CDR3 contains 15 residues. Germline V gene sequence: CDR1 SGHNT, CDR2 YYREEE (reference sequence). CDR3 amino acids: CASSSPGTGFFEQFF. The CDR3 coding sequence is TGTGCCAGCAGCAGCCCCGGGACAGGGTTTTTTGAGCAGTTCTTC. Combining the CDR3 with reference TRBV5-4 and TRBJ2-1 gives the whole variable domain ETGVTQSPTHLIKTRGQQVTLRCSSQSGHNTVSWYQQALGQGPQFIFQYYREEENGRGNFPPRFSGLQFPNYSSELNVNALELDDSALYLCASSSPGTGFFEQFFGPGTRLTVL.